One and the same sample provided the 8 T cell receptor beta chains below, sequenced in a study of T cells in localized non-small cell lung cancer. The protocol was immunoSEQ multiplex PCR, while the TCRdb copy is restricted to in-frame clones and leaves out a portion. The sample has 7,000 or so clones; approximately 50% are singletons. This specimen was lymph node tissue, taken before any cancer treatment. The receptors originated from a female donor older than 55 with stage I lung adenocarcinoma.

V and J are TRBV30 and TRBJ2-3; D possibly corresponds to TRBD1 (6 bases). Trimming removed 4 bases from V and 4 bases from J, with 24 bases in between. The CDR3 runs 17 residues. Germline V gene data show CDR1 as GTSNPN and CDR2 as SVGIG (reference sequence). This CDR3 reads CAWTVGPLRGPADTQYF. CDR3 DNA sequence: TGTGCCTGGACGGTTGGGCCTCTCAGGGGTCCGGCAGATACGCAGTATTTT.

The chain is built from TRBV18 and TRBJ1-3; D unclear. This CDR3 is built from 15 residues. Trimming cost V 2 bases and J 9 bases, with 17 bases left between them. Per the germline V gene, CDR1 is KGHSH and CDR2 is LQKENI. In DNA form, the CDR3 reads TGTGCCAGCTCACCATCGCGCGATCCGACCAGCACCATATATTTT. This gives the protein CASSPSRDPTSTIYF.

The V and J genes are TRBV18 and TRBJ1-1; D is perhaps TRBD1 (5 bases). Germline assignment: CDR1 KGHSH and CDR2 LQKENI. V dropped 1 base and J dropped 6 bases, with 15 bases sitting between them. CDR3 length: 15 amino acids. CDR3 amino acids: CASSPRAAPGPEAFF. DNA for the CDR3: TGTGCCAGCTCACCACGGGCAGCCCCGGGGCCTGAAGCTTTCTTT.

The chain carries TRBV18 and TRBJ2-1; no clear D gene. CDR1 is KGHSH and CDR2 is LQKENI in the germline V gene. The CDR3 has 13 residues. The ends were cut back, 4 bases at V and 10 bases at J, with 14 bases in the middle. This chain's CDR3 is CASSLTHAREQFF. The CDR3 DNA is TGTGCCAGCTCACTCACACACGCAAGGGAGCAGTTCTTC. The full variable domain, rest sourced from reference TRBV18 and TRBJ2-1, is NAGVMQNPRHLVRRRGQEARLRCSPMKGHSHVYWYRQLPEEGLKFMVYLQKENIIDESGMPKERFSAEFPKEGPSILRIQQVVRGDSAAYFCASSLTHAREQFFGPGTRLTVL.

This chain connects TRBV9 to TRBJ1-3; the D is unclear. Germline V gene data show CDR1 as SGDLS and CDR2 as YYNGEE. CDR3 length: 15 residues. The V end was cut by 0 bases, the J end by 0 bases, with 7 bases between. The CDR3 nucleotides are TGTGCCAGCAGCGTAGGAGTAAGCTCTGGAAACACCATATATTTT. Encoded protein: CASSVGVSSGNTIYF.

The rearrangement joins TRBV28 to TRBJ2-1; TRBD1 agrees at 8 bases. The germline V gene encodes CDR1 MDHEN and CDR2 SYDVKM. This CDR3 is built from 18 residues. V dropped 2 bases and J dropped 8; count of bases not matched to a gene: 17. CDR3 nucleotides: TGTGCCAGCAGTTTAGGCGCTAACAGGGGGTTTAGGCTTGATGAGCAGTTCTTC. Protein product: CASSLGANRGFRLDEQFF.

The sample holds a few counts of this clone. The rearrangement uses TRBV14 and TRBJ1-1; the match to TRBD1 covers 7 bases. Trimming removed 3 bases from V and 1 base from J; junction bases left unmatched: 8. Germline-derived CDR1 and CDR2 are SGHDN and FVKESK. The CDR3 spans 16 residues. In DNA, the CDR3 is TGTGCCAGCAGCCAGACAGGGACCCATGGGAACACTGAAGCTTTCTTT. Protein sequence: CASSQTGTHGNTEAFF.

This clone was found a few times. The gene calls are TRBV7-4 and TRBJ2-7; D gene uncertain. The V gene lost 2 bases and the J gene lost 6 bases, with 11 bases spanning the gap. Germline V gene lookup returns CDR1 SGHVT and CDR2 SQSDAQ. The CDR3 length is 13 residues. CDR3 protein: CASSLTLGSEQYF. The CDR3 bases are TGTGCCAGCAGCTTAACGTTAGGGTCCGAGCAGTACTTC.